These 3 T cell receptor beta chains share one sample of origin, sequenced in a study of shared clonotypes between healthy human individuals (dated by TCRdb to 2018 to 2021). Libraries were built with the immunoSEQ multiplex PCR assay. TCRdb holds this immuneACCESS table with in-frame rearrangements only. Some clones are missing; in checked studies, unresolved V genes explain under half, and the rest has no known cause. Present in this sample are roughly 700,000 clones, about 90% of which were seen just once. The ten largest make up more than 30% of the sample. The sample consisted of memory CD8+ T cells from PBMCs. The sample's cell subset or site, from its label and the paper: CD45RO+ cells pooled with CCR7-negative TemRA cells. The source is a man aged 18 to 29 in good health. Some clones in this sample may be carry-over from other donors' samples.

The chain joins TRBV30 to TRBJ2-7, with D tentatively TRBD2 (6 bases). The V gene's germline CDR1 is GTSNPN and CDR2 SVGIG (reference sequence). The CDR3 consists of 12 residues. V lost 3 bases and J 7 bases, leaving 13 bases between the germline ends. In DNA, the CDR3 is TGTGCCTGGAGCGAAAGGGACTTTGAGCAGTACTTC. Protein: CAWSERDFEQYF.

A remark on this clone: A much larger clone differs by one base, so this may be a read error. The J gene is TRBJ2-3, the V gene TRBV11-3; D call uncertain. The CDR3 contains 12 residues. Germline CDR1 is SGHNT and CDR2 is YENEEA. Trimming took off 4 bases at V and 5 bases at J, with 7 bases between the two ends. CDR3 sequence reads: CASSYMGDTQYF. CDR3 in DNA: TGTGCCAGCAGCTACATGGGAGATACGCAGTATTTT.

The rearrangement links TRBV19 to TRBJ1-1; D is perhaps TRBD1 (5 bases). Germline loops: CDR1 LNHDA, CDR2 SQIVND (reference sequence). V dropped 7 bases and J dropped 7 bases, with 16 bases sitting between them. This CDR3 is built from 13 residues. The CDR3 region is CASIREDNDEAFF. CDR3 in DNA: TGTGCCAGTATCCGGGAGGACAACGATGAAGCTTTCTTT.